There are a few counts of the clone carrying this T cell receptor beta chain. Its antigen is unidentified. The data are from a study of response to subunit inactivated influenza vaccine. TCRdb re-analysed the RT-PCR reads in MiXCR, keeping a single row per CDR3 protein. This sample carries fewer than 550,000 distinct CDR3 sequences, around 25% of them seen once, and the ten largest clones take around 1.8%. Study-wide results and caveats: It was the authors' suggestion that each seasonal influenza vaccination recruits few new T cells.

The length of the CDR3 is 14 residues. Trimming stripped 1 base from V and 3 bases from J, with 8 bases between. Germline-derived CDR1 and CDR2 are SGHNT and YYREEE (reference sequence). The chain combines TRBV5-4 with TRBJ1-5; D might be TRBD1 (5 bases). The source material was CD4+ T cells sorted from PBMCs, sampled 4 to 6 days after vaccination. This receptor was obtained from a man aged 50-59 years who received an inactivated influenza vaccine. The CDR3 loop reads CASSLQGYNQPQHF. CDR3 nucleotides: TGTGCCAGCAGCTTGCAGGGTTACAATCAGCCCCAGCATTTT.